The 3 T cell receptor beta chains listed next were all sequenced from one sample in a study of T cells in tumors after PD-1 blockade. This table comes from immunoSEQ multiplex PCR, and its TCRdb copy is limited to in-frame clones, with some not included. Of around 50,000 clones in the sample, 75% to 80% were seen once. Sequenced material: PBMCs, taken before anti-PD-1 treatment. The receptors shown here come from a human donor with basal cell carcinoma.

The rearrangement links TRBV18 to TRBJ2-7, with a possible D match to TRBD2 (6 bases). The CDR3 length is 13 residues. The germline V gene encodes CDR1 KGHSH and CDR2 LQKENI. Trimming pared 6 bases from V and 1 base from J, leaving 10 bases between. The CDR3 region is CASSSEGSYEQYF. In DNA, the CDR3 is TGTGCCAGCTCGTCGGAGGGATCCTACGAGCAGTACTTC.

The genes are TRBV6-2 or TRBV6-3 and TRBJ2-4; D is uncertain. Germline values: CDR1 MNHEY, CDR2 SVGEGT. Trimming pared 0 bases from V and 0 bases from J, leaving 3 bases between. The CDR3 has 14 residues. The chain's CDR3 is CASSYSGAKNIQYF. CDR3 bases: TGTGCCAGCAGTTACTCGGGAGCCAAAAACATTCAGTACTTC.

V usage is TRBV18 and J usage is TRBJ2-7; 11 bases fit TRBD1. J was trimmed by 7 bases and V by 4 bases; bases with no gene match: 6. Germline loops: CDR1 KGHSH, CDR2 LQKENI. The CDR3 is 14 residues long. CDR3 region: CASSHGQGAREQYF. The CDR3 region has the DNA TGTGCCAGCTCACACGGACAGGGGGCCAGGGAGCAGTACTTC.